The 14 T cell receptor beta chains below come from one sample, sequenced in a study of CD8+CD57+ T cells in acquired aplastic anemia. Patients selected for sequencing had displayed CD8+CD57+ cell expansion by flow cytometry. Genomic DNA constituted the template upon which TCR beta VDJ and CDR3 profiling was performed. TCRdb fed the reads into MiXCR, producing one record per CDR3 protein. The table lists a few hundred thousand distinct CDR3 sequences, almost 50% of them singletons. Input material: sorted CD4+, CD8+, or CD8+CD57+ T cells (not recorded which) from PBMCs. The source is a human donor with aplastic anemia.

The chain uses TRBV19 and TRBJ2-1; no clear D gene. Germline CDR1 and CDR2: LNHDA and SQIVND (reference sequence). The CDR3 is made up of 15 amino acids. V was cut by 4 bases and J by 0 bases, with 10 bases left in between. CDR3: CASSTDTYSYNEQFF. Here the CDR3 DNA reads TGTGCCAGTAGTACCGACACATACTCCTACAATGAGCAGTTCTTC.

This clonotype was observed many times. This sequence joins TRBV2 and TRBJ1-4; no firm D call. Germline CDR1 SNHLY, CDR2 FYNNEI. Trimming took 2 bases from V and 0 from J, leaving 4 bases between them. This CDR3 has 14 residues. In nucleotides, the CDR3 is TGTGCCAGCAGTGAACTCTCAACTAATGAAAAACTGTTTTTT. Amino acid sequence: CASSELSTNEKLFF.

This clonotype came up many times. The chain employs TRBV6-5 and TRBJ1-2; D is unclear. Germline loops: CDR1 MNHEY, CDR2 SVGAGI. The CDR3 covers 13 residues. Trimming removed 3 bases from V and 3 bases from J, with 8 bases in between. The DNA for the CDR3 is TGTGCCAGCAGTTATCACATCGACTATGGCTACACCTTC. This sequence encodes CASSYHIDYGYTF.

The table lists this clonotype with many counts. J is TRBJ2-7 and V is TRBV12-3 or TRBV12-4; D perhaps matches TRBD2 (6 bases). Trimming cost V 6 bases and J 0 bases, with 15 bases left between them. The CDR3 is 15 amino acids. The CDR3 bases are TGTGCCAGCAGCCGGCTGGGGGGAAGCTCCTACGAGCAGTACTTC. Protein: CASSRLGGSSYEQYF.

The chain recombines TRBV6-1 with TRBJ1-6, with a tentative D call TRBD1 (5 bases). Trimming pared 5 bases from V and 2 bases from J, leaving 13 bases between. The CDR3 is 16 residues long. The germline gives CDR1 MNHNS, CDR2 SASEGT. CDR3 sequence (DNA): TGTGCCAGCAGTCTAAGGGGAAACGCCTATAATTCACCCCTCCACTTT. Its translation is CASSLRGNAYNSPLHF.

The sample holds many counts of this clonotype. V is TRBV14 and J is TRBJ2-3; 9 nucleotides line up with TRBD1. CDR1 and CDR2 (germline): SGHDN, FVKESK. The CDR3 spans 14 residues. V dropped 4 bases and J dropped 3; count of bases not matched to a gene: 2. In nucleotides, the CDR3 is TGTGCCAGCAGCCGGGACAGGGAGACAGATACGCAGTATTTT. Translation gives CASSRDRETDTQYF.

The chain combines TRBV19 with TRBJ1-2; D not certain. Germline assignment: CDR1 LNHDA and CDR2 SQIVND (reference sequence). CDR3 size: 15 residues. The V end lost 6 bases, the J end lost 0 bases, and 14 bases lay between the germline ends. CDR3 residues: CASSLRGATNYGYTF. The CDR3 DNA reads TGTGCCAGTAGCCTCCGGGGAGCGACTAACTATGGCTACACCTTC.

In its sample, this clonotype was seen many times. CDR3 protein: CASSEWQGTGYTF. The CDR3 DNA reads TGTGCCAGCAGTGAGTGGCAGGGGACCGGCTACACCTTC. This chain connects TRBV6-1 to TRBJ1-2; D perhaps matches TRBD1 (6 bases). The germline gives CDR1 MNHNS, CDR2 SASEGT. This CDR3 is built from 13 residues. V lost 3 bases, J lost 8 bases, and 13 bases lay in between.

This chain uses TRBV19 with TRBJ2-7; unclear D gene. The V gene lost 3 bases and the J gene lost 4 bases, with 7 bases spanning the gap. The length of the CDR3 is 12 residues. Per germline, CDR1 LNHDA and CDR2 SQIVND (reference sequence). Here the CDR3 DNA reads TGTGCCAGTAGTATGGAAGGGTACGAGCAGTACTTC. Encoded protein: CASSMEGYEQYF.

As to this clonotype: A junction boundary mismatches the germline segment, possibly from a read error. V is TRBV20-1 and J is TRBJ2-7; TRBD2 is a possible D gene (6 bases). The germline CDR1 and CDR2 sequences are DFQATT and SNEGSKA (reference sequence). This CDR3 is built from 12 residues. CDR3 amino acids: CSANRDSWEQCF. The CDR3, as DNA: TGCAGTGCAAACCGGGACTCTTGGGAGCAGTGCTTC.

This chain connects TRBV20-1 to TRBJ2-7, with D perhaps TRBD1 (6 bases). V gave up 4 bases and J gave up 0 bases, with 16 bases separating them. Germline V lookup: CDR1 DFQATT, CDR2 SNEGSKA (reference sequence). The CDR3 runs to 15 residues. In DNA form, the CDR3 reads TGCAGTGCTACCGGGACAAGGGAGAGCTCCTACGAGCAGTACTTC. This gives the protein CSATGTRESSYEQYF.

This clonotype was counted once. The chain employs TRBV6-2 or TRBV6-3 and TRBJ1-2, with D possibly TRBD1 on 6 matching bases. V was trimmed by 0 bases and J by 10 bases, leaving 15 bases between them. The CDR3 loop spans 14 amino acids. Looked up from germline, CDR1 is MNHEY and CDR2 is SVGEGT. The CDR3 nucleotides are TGTGCCAGCAGTTACTCACCCGGAACGGGGGCCTACACCTTC. It is translated as CASSYSPGTGAYTF.

The V gene is TRBV10-2, the J gene TRBJ1-5; no firm D call. The CDR3 runs to 15 residues. Germline V gene data show CDR1 as WSHSY and CDR2 as SAAADI. V lost 0 bases to trimming and J lost 3 bases, with 9 bases between them. CDR3 amino acids: CASSESKGFNQPQHF. The DNA for the CDR3 is TGCGCCAGCAGTGAGTCGAAGGGATTCAATCAGCCCCAGCATTTT.

In its sample, this clonotype was seen a few times. A read error may produce the germline difference seen at one junction end. The chain joins TRBV12-3 or TRBV12-4 to TRBJ2-1, with unresolved D. There are 14 residues in the CDR3. CDR3 protein: CASSLVPSCNEQFF. The CDR3 nucleotides are TGTGCCAGCAGTTTAGTGCCCTCCTGCAATGAGCAGTTCTTC.